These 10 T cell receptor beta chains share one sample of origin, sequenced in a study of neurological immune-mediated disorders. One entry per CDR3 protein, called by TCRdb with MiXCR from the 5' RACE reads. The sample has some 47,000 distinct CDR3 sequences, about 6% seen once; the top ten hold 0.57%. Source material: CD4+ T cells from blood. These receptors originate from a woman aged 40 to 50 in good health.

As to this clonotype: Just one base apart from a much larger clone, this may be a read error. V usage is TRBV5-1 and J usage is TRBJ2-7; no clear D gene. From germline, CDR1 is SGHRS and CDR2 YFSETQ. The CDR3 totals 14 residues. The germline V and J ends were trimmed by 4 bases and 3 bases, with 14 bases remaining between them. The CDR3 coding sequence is TGCGCCAGCAGCCCAAACTATGGGTGCTACGAGCAGTACTTC. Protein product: CASSPNYGCYEQYF.

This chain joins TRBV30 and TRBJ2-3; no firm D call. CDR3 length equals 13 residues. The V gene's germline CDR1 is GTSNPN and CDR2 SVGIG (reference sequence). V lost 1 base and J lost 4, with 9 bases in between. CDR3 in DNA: TGTGCCTGGAGTGGCAGCCGGCCAGATACGCAGTATTTT. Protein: CAWSGSRPDTQYF.

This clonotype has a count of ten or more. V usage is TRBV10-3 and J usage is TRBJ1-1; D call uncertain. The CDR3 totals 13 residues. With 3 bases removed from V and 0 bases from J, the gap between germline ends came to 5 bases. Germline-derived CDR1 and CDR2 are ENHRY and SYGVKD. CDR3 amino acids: CAISDTVNTEAFF. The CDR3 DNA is TGTGCCATCAGTGACACGGTGAACACTGAAGCTTTCTTT.

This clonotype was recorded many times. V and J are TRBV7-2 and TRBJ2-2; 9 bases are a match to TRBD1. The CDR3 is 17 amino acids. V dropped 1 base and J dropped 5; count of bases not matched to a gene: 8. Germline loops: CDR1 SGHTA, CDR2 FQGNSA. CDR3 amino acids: CASSLVMGQGWTGELFF. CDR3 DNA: TGTGCCAGCAGCTTAGTTATGGGACAGGGATGGACCGGGGAGCTGTTTTTT.

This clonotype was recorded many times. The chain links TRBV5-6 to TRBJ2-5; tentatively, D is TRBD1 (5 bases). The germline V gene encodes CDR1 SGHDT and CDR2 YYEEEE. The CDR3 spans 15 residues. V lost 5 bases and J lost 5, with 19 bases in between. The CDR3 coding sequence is TGTGCCAGCAGTCGTCCAGGTGCAGGGCTCGAGACCCAGTACTTC. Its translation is CASSRPGAGLETQYF.

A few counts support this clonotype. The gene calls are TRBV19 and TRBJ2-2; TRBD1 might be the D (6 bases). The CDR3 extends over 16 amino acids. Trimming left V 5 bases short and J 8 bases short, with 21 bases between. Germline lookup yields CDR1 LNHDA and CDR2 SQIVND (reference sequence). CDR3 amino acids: CASSSRWGHPRGELFF. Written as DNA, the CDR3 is TGTGCCAGTAGTTCTCGATGGGGACACCCTCGGGGGGAGCTGTTTTTT. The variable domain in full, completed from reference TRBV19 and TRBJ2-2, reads DGGITQSPKYLFRKEGQNVTLSCEQNLNHDAMYWYRQDPGQGLRLIYYSQIVNDFQKGDIAEGYSVSREKKESFPLTVTSAQKNPTAFYLCASSSRWGHPRGELFFGEGSRLTVL.

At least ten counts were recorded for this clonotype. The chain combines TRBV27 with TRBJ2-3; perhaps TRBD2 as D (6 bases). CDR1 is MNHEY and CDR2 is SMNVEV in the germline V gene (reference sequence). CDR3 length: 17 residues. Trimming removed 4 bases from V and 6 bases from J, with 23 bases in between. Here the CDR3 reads CASSSQYTGLQRDTQYF. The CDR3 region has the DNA TGTGCCAGCAGTTCACAGTATACGGGACTGCAGCGGGATACGCAGTATTTT.

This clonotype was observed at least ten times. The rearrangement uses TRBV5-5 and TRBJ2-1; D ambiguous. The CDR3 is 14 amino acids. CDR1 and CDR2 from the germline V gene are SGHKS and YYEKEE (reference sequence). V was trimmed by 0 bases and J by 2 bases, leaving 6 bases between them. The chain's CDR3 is CASSLDNTYNEQFF. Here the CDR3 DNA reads TGTGCCAGCAGCTTGGATAACACCTACAATGAGCAGTTCTTC. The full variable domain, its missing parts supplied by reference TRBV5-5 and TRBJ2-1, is DAGVTQSPTHLIKTRGQQVTLRCSPISGHKSVSWYQQVLGQGPQFIFQYYEKEERGRGNFPDRFSARQFPNYSSELNVNALLLGDSALYLCASSLDNTYNEQFFGPGTRLTVL.

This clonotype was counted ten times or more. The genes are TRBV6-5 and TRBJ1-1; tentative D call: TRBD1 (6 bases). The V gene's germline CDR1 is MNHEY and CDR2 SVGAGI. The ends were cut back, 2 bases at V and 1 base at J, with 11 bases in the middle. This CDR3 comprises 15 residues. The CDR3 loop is CASSYHETGNTEAFF. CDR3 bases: TGTGCCAGCAGTTACCACGAGACAGGGAACACTGAAGCTTTCTTT.

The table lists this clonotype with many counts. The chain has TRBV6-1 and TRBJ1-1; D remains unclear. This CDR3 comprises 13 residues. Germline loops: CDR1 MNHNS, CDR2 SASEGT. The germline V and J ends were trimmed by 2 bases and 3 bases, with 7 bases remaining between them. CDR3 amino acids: CASSELGHTEAFF. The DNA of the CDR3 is TGTGCCAGCAGTGAACTGGGTCACACTGAAGCTTTCTTT.